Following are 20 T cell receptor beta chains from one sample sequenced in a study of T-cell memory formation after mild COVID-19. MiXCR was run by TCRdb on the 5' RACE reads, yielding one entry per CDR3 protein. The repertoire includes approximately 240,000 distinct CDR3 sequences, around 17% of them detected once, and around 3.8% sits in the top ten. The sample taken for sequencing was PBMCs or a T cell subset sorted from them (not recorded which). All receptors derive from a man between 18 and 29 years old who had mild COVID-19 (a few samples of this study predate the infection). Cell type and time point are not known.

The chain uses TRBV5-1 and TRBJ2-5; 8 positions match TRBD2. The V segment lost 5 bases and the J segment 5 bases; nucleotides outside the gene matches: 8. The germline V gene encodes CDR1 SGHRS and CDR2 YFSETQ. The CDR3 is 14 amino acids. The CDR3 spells CASRGRTSMETQYF. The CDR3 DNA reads TGCGCCAGCAGAGGCAGGACTAGCATGGAGACCCAGTACTTC.

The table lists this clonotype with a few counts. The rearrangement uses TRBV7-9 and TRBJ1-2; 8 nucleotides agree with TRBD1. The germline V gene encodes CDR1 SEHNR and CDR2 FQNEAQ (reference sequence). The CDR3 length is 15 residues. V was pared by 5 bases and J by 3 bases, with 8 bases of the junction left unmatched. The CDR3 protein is CASSPGRGRDYGYTF. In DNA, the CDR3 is TGTGCCAGCAGCCCAGGCAGGGGGCGAGACTATGGCTACACCTTC.

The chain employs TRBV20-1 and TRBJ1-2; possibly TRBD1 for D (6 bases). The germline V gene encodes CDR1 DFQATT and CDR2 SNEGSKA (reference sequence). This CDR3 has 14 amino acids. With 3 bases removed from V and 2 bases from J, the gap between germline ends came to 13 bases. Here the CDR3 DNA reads TGCAGTGCTAGCTCGGGGAGGGGGAACTATGGCTACACCTTC. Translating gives CSASSGRGNYGYTF.

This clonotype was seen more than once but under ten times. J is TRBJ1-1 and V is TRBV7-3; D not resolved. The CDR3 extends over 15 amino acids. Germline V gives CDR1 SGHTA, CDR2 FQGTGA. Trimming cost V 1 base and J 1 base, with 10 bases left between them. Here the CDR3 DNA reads TGTGCCAGCAGCTTAATGAGGGCGGGGAACACTGAAGCTTTCTTT. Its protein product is CASSLMRAGNTEAFF.

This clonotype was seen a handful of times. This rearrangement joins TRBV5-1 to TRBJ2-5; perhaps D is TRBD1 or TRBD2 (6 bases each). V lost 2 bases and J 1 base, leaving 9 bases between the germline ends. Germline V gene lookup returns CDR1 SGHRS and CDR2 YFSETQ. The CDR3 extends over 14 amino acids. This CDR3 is CASSFGGPQETQYF. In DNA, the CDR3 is TGCGCCAGCAGCTTCGGGGGCCCCCAAGAGACCCAGTACTTC.

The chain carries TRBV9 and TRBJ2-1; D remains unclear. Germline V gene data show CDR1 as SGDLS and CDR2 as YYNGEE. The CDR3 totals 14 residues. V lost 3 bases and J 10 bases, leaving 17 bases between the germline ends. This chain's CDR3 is CASSASWVEREQFF. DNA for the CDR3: TGTGCCAGCAGCGCTTCCTGGGTGGAAAGGGAGCAGTTCTTC.

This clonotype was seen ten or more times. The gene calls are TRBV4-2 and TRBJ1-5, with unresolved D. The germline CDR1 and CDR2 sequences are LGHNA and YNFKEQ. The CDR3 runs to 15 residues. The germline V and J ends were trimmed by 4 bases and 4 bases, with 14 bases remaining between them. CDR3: CASSRIDGPNQPQHF. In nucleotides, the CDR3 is TGTGCCAGCAGCCGGATAGACGGCCCAAATCAGCCCCAGCATTTT.

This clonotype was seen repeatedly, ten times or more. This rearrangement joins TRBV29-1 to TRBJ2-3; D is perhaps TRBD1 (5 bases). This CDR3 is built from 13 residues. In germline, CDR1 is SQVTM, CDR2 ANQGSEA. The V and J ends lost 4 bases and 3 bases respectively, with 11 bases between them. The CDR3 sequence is CSVARARTDTQYF. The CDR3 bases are TGCAGCGTTGCCAGGGCAAGGACAGATACGCAGTATTTT.

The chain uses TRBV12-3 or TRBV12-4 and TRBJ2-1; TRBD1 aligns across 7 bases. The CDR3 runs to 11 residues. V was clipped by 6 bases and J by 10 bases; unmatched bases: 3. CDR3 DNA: TGTGCCAGCAGGCAAGGGGGCGAGCAGTTCTTC. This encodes CASRQGGEQFF.

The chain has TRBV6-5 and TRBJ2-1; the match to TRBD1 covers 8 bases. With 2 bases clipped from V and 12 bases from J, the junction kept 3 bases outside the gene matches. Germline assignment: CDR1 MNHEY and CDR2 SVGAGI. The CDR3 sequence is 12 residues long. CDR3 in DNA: TGTGCCAGCAGTTACCCCAGGGGGCCGCAGTTCTTC. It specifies CASSYPRGPQFF.

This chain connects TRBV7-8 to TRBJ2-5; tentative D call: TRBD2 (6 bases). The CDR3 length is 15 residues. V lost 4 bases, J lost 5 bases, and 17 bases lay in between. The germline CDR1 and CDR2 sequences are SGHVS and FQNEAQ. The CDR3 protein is CASSSRLVTRETQYF. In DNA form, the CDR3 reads TGTGCCAGCAGCTCCCGACTAGTTACGAGGGAGACCCAGTACTTC.

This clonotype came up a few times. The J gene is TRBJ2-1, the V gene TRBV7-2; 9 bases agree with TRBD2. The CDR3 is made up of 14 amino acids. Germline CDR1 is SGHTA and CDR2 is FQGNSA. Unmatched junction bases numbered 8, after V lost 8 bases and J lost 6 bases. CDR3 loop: CASAGRGGLNEQFF. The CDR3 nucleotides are TGTGCCAGCGCGGGGCGGGGGGGCCTCAATGAGCAGTTCTTC.

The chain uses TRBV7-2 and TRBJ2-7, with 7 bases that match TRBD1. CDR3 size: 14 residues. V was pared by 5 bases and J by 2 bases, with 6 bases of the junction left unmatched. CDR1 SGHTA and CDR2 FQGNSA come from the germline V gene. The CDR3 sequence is CASSQNQGAYEQYF. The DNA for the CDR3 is TGTGCCAGCAGCCAAAACCAGGGGGCCTACGAGCAGTACTTC. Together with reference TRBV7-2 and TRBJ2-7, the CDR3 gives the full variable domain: GAGVSQSPSNKVTEKGKDVELRCDPISGHTALYWYRQSLGQGLEFLIYFQGNSAPDKSGLPSDRFSAERTGGSVSTLTIQRTQQEDSAVYLCASSQNQGAYEQYFGPGTRLTVT.

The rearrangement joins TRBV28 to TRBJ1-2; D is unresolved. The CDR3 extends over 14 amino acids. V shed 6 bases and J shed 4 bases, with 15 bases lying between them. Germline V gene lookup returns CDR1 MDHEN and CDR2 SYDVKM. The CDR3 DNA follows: TGTGCCAGCAGCACCCTGTTAGCCTTCTATGGCTACACCTTC. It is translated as CASSTLLAFYGYTF.

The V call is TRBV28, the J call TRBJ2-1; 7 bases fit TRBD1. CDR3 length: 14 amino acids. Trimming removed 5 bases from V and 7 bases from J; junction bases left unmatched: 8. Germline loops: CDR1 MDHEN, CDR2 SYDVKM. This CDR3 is CASSLNTGVNEQFF. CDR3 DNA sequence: TGTGCCAGCAGTCTCAACACAGGGGTAAATGAGCAGTTCTTC.

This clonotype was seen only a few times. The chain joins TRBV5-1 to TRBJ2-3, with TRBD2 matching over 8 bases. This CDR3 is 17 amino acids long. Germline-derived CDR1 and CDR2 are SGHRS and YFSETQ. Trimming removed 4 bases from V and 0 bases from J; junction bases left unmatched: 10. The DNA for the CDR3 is TGCGCCAGCAGCCCCTCTAGTACTAGCGGCAGCACAGATACGCAGTATTTT. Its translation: CASSPSSTSGSTDTQYF.

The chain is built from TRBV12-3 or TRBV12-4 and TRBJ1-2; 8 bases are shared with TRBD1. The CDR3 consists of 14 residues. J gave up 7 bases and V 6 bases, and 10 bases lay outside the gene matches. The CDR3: CASSPGQGARGYTF. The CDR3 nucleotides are TGTGCCAGCAGCCCCGGACAGGGAGCGCGTGGCTACACCTTC.

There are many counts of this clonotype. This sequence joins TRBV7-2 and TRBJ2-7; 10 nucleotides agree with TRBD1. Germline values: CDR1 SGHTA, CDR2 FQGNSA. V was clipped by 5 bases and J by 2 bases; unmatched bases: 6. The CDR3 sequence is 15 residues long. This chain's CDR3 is CASSARGTGAYEQYV. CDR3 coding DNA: TGTGCCAGCAGCGCGAGAGGGACAGGGGCCTACGAGCAGTACGTC.

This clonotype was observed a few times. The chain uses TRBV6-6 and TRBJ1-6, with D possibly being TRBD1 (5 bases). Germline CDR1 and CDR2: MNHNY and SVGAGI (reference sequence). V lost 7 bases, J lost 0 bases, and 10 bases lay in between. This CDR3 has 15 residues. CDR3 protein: CASTSDSSYNSPLHF. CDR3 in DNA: TGTGCCAGCACCTCCGACAGCTCCTATAATTCACCCCTCCACTTT.

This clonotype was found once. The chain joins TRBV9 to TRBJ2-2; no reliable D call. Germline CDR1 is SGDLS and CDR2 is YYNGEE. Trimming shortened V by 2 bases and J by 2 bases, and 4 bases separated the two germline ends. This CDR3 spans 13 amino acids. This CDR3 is CASSVDNTGELFF. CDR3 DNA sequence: TGTGCCAGCAGCGTTGACAACACCGGGGAGCTGTTTTTT.